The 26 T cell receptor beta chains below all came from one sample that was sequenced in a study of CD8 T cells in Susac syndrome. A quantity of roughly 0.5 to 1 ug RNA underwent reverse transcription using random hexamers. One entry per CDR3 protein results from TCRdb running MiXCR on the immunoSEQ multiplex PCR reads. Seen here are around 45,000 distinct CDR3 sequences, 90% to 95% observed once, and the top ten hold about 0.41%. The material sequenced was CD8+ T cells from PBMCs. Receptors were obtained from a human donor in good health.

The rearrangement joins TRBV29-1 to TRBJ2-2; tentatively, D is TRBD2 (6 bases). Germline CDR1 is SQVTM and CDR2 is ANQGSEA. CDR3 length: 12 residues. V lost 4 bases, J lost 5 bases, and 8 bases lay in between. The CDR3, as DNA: TGCAGCGTTGCGGGGGAGACCGGGGAGCTGTTTTTT. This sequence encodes CSVAGETGELFF.

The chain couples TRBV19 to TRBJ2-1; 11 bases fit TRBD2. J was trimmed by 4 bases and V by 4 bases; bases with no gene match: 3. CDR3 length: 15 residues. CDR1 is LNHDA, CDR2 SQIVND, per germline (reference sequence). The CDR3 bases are TGTGCCAGTAGTACGGGACTAGCGGAGTACAATGAGCAGTTCTTC. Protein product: CASSTGLAEYNEQFF.

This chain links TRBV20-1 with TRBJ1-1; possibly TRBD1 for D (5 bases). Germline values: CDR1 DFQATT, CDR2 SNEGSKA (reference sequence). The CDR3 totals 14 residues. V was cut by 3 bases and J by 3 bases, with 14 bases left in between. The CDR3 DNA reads TGCAGTGCTAGTCCCCGACACAGGTACACTGAAGCTTTCTTT. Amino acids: CSASPRHRYTEAFF.

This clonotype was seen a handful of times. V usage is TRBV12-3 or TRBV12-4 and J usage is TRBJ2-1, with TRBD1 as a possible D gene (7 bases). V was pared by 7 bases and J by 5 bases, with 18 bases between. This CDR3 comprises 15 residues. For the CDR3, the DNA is TGTGCCAGCACCCCTCCCTCCAGGGGGGACAATGAGCAGTTCTTC. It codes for CASTPPSRGDNEQFF.

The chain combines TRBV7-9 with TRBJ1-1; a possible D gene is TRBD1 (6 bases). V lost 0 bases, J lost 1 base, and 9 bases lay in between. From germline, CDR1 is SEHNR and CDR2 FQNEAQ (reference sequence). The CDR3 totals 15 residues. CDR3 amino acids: CASSLAGQPNTEAFF. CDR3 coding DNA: TGTGCCAGCAGCTTAGCGGGACAACCGAACACTGAAGCTTTCTTT.

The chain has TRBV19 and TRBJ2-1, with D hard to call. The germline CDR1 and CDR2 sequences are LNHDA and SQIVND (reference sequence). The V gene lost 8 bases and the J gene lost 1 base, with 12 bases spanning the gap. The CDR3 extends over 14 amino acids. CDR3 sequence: CASLDSDSYNEQFF. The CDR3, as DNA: TGTGCCAGTCTTGATTCGGATTCCTACAATGAGCAGTTCTTC.

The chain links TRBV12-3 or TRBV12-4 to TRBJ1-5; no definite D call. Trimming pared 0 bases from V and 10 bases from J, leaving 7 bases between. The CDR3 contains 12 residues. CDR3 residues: CASSLATVPQHF. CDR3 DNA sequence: TGTGCCAGCAGTTTAGCAACAGTTCCCCAGCATTTT.

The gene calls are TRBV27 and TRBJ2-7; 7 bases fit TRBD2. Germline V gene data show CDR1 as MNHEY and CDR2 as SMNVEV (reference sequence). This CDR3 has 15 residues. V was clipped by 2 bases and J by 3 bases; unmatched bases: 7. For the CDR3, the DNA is TGTGCCAGCAGTTTAAGGTCCAGCGGGATCTACGAGCAGTACTTC. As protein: CASSLRSSGIYEQYF.

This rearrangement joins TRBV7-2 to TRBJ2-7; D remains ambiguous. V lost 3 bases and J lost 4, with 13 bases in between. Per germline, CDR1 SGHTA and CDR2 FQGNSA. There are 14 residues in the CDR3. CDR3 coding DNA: TGTGCCAGCAGCTTTTTCAGGAGTACGTACGAGCAGTACTTC. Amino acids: CASSFFRSTYEQYF.

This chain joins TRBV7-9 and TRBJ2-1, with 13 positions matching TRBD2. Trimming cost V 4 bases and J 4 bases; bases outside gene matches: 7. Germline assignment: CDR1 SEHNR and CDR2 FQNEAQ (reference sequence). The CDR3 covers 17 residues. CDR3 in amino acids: CASSSTSGRILYNEQFF. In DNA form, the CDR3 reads TGTGCCAGCAGCTCGACTAGCGGGAGGATATTATACAATGAGCAGTTCTTC. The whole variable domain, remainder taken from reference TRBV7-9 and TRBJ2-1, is DTGVSQNPRHKITKRGQNVTFRCDPISEHNRLYWYRQTLGQGPEFLTYFQNEAQLEKSRLLSDRFSAERPKGSFSTLEIQRTEQGDSAMYLCASSSTSGRILYNEQFFGPGTRLTVL.

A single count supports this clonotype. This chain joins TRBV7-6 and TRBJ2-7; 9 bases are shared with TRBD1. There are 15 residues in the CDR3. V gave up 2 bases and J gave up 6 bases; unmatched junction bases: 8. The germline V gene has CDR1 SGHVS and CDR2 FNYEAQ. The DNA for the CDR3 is TGTGCCAGCAGCTTAAGGGTACAGGGGGCTGGCGAGCAGTACTTC. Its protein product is CASSLRVQGAGEQYF.

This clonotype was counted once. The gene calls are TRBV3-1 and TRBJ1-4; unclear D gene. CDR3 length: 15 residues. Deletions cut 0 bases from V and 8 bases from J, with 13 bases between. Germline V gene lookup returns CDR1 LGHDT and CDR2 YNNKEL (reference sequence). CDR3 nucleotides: TGTGCCAGCAGCCAAGATTGGACGGGAGGGGAAAAACTGTTTTTT. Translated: CASSQDWTGGEKLFF.

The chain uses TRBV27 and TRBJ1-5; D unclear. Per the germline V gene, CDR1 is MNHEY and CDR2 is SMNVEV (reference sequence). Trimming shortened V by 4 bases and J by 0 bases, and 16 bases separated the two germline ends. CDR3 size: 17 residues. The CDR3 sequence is CASSSGRTVYSNQPQHF. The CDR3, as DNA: TGTGCCAGCAGTTCGGGCAGGACCGTATATAGCAATCAGCCCCAGCATTTT.

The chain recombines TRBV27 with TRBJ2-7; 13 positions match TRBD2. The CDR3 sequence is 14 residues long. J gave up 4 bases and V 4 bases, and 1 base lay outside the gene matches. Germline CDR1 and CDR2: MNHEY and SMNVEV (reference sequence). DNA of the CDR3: TGTGCCAGCAGTTCACTAGCGGGAGGGTACGAGCAGTACTTC. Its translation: CASSSLAGGYEQYF.

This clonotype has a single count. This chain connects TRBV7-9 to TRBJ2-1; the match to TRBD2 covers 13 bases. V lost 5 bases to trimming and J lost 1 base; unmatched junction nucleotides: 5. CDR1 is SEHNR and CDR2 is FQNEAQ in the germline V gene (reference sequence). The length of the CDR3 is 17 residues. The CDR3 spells CASSPPLAGGSYNEQFF. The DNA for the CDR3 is TGTGCCAGCAGCCCCCCACTAGCGGGAGGGTCCTACAATGAGCAGTTCTTC.

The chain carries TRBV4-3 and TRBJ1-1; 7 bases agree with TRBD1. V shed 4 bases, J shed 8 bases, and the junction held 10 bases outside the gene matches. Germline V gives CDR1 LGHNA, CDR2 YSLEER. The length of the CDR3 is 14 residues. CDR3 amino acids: CASSPTTGSQEAFF. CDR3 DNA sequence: TGCGCCAGCAGCCCCACGACAGGGTCACAGGAAGCTTTCTTT.

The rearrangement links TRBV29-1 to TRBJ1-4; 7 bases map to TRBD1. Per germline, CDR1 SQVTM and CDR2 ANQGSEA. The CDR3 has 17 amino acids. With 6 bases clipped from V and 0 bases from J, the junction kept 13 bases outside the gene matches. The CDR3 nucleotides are TGCAGCGTCGCATTTGATGGGGACAGCTCAACTAATGAAAAACTGTTTTTT. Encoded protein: CSVAFDGDSSTNEKLFF.

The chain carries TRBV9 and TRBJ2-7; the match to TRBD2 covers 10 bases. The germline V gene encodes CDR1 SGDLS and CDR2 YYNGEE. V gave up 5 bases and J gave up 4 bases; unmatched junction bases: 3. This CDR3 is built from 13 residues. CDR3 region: CASRASGRYEQYF. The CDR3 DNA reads TGTGCCAGCAGAGCTAGCGGGAGATACGAGCAGTACTTC.

CDR3 amino acids: CASSEGGLAAYEQYF. Here the CDR3 DNA reads TGTGCCAGCAGTGAAGGGGGACTAGCGGCGTACGAGCAGTACTTC. The chain joins TRBV6-1 to TRBJ2-7; 11 bases are shared with TRBD2. The germline V gene encodes CDR1 MNHNS and CDR2 SASEGT. The CDR3 covers 15 residues. V shed 1 base, J shed 4 bases, and the junction held 3 bases outside the gene matches.

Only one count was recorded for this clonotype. CDR3 protein: CASSQPGRKGGYEQYF. The DNA of the CDR3 is TGCGCCAGCAGCCAGCCAGGGAGAAAGGGGGGATACGAGCAGTACTTC. The rearrangement uses TRBV4-1 and TRBJ2-7; D could derive from TRBD1 or TRBD2 (6 bases each). The CDR3 consists of 16 residues. Trimming shortened V by 3 bases and J by 4 bases, and 19 bases separated the two germline ends. Germline CDR1 is MGHRA and CDR2 is YSYEKL.

The CDR3: CSARLLSSYNEQFF. CDR3 bases: TGCAGTGCTAGGCTCCTCAGCTCCTACAATGAGCAGTTCTTC. The chain joins TRBV20-1 to TRBJ2-1; no firm D call. This CDR3 has 14 residues. From germline, CDR1 is DFQATT and CDR2 SNEGSKA (reference sequence). The V end lost 3 bases, the J end lost 0 bases, and 9 bases lay between the germline ends.

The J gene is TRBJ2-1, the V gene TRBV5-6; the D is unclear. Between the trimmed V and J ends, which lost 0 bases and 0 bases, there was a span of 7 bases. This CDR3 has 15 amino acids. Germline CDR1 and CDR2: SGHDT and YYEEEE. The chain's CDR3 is CASSLDRRSYNEQFF. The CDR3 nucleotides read TGTGCCAGCAGCTTGGACCGGCGCTCCTACAATGAGCAGTTCTTC.

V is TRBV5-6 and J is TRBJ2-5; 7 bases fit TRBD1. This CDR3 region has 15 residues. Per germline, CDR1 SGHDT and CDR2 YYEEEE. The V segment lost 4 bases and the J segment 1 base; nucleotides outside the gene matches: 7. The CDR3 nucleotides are TGTGCCAGCAGCATGGCCGGGACAGTCCAAGAGACCCAGTACTTC. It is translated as CASSMAGTVQETQYF.

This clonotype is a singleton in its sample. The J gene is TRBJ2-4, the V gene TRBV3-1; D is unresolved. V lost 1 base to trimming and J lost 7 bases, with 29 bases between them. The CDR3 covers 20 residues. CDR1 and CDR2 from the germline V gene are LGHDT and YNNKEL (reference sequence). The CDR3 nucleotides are TGTGCCAGCAGCCAAGTAAGATTACTGGCCGCCCCGTGGTATGCGAACATTCAGTACTTC. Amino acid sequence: CASSQVRLLAAPWYANIQYF.

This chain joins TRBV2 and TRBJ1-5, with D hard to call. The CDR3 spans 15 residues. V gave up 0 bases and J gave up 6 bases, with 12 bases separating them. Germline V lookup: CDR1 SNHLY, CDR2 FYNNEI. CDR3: CASSEAQALGQPQHF. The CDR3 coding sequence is TGTGCCAGCAGTGAAGCGCAGGCGTTAGGTCAGCCCCAGCATTTT.

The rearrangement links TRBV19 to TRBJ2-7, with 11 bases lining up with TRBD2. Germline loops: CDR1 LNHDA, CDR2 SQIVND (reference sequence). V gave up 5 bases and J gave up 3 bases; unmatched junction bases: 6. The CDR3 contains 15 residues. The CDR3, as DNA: TGTGCCAGTAGTCCCGGGACTAGCGGATTCTACGAGCAGTACTTC. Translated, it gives CASSPGTSGFYEQYF.